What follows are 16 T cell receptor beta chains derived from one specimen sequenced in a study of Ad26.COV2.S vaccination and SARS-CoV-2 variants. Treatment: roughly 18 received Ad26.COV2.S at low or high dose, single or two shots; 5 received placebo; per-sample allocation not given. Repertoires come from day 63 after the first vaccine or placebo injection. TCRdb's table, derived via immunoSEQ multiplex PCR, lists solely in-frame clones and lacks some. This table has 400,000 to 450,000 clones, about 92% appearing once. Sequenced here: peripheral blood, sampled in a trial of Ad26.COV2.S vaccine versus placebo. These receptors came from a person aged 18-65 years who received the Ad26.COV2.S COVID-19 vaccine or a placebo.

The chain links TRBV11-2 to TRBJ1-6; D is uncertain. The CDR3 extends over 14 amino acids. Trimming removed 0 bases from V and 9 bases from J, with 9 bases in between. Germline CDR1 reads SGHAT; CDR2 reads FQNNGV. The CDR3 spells CASSLDVRGSPLHF. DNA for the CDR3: TGTGCCAGCAGCTTAGACGTCCGGGGTTCACCCCTCCACTTT.

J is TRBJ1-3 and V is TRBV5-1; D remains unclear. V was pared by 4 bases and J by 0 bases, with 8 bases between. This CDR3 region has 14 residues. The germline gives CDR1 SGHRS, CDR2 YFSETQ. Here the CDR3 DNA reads TGCGCCAGCAGCCCCGCCGCCTCTGGAAACACCATATATTTT. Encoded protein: CASSPAASGNTIYF.

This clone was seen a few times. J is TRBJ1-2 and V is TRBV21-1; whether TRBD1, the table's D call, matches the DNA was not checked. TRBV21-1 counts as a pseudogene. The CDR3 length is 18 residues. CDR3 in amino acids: CASSKGESGTGISYGYTF. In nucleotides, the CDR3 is TGTGCCAGCAGCAAAGGGGAGTCCGGGACAGGGATTTCGTATGGCTACACCTTC.

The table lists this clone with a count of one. The CDR3 here is CASSPGGTGGGQPQHF. The CDR3 DNA reads TGCGCCAGCAGCCCAGGGGGGACAGGGGGCGGTCAGCCCCAGCATTTT. This chain links TRBV4-1 with TRBJ1-5, with 12 bases fitting TRBD1. Germline-derived CDR1 and CDR2 are MGHRA and YSYEKL. Trimming at V came to 4 bases and at J to 6 bases, leaving 7 bases not matched to a gene. This CDR3 spans 16 amino acids.

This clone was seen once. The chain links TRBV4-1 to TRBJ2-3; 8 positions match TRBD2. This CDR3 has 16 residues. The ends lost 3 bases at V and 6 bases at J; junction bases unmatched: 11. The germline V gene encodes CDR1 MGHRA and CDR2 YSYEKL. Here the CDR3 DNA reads TGCGCCAGCAGCCACGCGGCGGGAGGTGAGGCGGATACGCAGTATTTT. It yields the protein CASSHAAGGEADTQYF.

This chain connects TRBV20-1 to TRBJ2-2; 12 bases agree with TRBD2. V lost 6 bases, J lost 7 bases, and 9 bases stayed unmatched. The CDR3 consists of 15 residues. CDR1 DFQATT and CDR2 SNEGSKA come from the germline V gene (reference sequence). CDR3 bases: TGCAGTGCCAGTCGACTAGCGGGAGTGGGCGGGGAGCTGTTTTTT. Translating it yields CSASRLAGVGGELFF.

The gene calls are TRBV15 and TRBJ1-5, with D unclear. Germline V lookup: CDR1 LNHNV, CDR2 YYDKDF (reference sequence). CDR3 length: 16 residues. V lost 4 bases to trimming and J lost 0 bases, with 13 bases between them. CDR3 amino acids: CATSNSRLYSNQPQHF. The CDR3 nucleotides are TGTGCCACCAGCAATAGCAGACTTTATAGCAATCAGCCCCAGCATTTT.

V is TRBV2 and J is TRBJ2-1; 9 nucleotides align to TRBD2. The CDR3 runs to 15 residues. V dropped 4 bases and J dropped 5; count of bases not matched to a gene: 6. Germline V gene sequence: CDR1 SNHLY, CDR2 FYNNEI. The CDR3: CASSGEASGNNEQFF. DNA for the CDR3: TGTGCCAGCAGTGGAGAGGCTAGCGGGAACAATGAGCAGTTCTTC.

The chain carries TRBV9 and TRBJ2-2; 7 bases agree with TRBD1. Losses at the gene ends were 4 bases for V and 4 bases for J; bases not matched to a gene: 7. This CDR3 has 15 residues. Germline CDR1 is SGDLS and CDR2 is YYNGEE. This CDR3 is CASSFRDRITGELFF. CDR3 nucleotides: TGTGCCAGCAGCTTTCGGGACAGAATCACCGGGGAGCTGTTTTTT.

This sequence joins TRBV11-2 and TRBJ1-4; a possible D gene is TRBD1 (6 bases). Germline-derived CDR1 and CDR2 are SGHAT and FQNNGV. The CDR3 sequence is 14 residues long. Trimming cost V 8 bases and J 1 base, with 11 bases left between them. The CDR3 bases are TGTGCCAGCCGTCGGGGGCGAACTAATGAAAAACTGTTTTTT. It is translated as CASRRGRTNEKLFF.

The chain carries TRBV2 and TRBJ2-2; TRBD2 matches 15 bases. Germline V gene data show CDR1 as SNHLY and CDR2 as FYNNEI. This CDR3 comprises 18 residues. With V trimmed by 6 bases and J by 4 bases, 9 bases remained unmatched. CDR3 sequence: CASRFGLAGGPGTGELFF. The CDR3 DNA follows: TGTGCCAGCAGATTCGGACTAGCGGGAGGGCCGGGCACCGGGGAGCTGTTTTTT.

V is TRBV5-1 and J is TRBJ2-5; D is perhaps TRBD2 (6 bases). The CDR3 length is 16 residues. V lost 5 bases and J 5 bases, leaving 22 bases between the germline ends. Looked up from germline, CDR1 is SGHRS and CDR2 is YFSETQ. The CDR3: CASRRGSGAKEETQYF. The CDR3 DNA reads TGCGCCAGCAGGAGGGGATCGGGAGCCAAGGAGGAGACCCAGTACTTC.

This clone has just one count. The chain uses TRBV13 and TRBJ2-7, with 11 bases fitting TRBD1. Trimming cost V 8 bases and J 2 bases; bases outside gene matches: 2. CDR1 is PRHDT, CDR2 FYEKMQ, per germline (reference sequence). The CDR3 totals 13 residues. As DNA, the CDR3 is TGTGCCAGCGGGACAGGGGGGACCTACGAGCAGTACTTC. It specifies CASGTGGTYEQYF. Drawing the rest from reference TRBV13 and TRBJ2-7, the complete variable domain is AAGVIQSPRHLIKEKRETATLKCYPIPRHDTVYWYQQGPGQDPQFLISFYEKMQSDKGSIPDRFSAQQFSDYHSELNMSSLELGDSALYFCASGTGGTYEQYFGPGTRLTVT.

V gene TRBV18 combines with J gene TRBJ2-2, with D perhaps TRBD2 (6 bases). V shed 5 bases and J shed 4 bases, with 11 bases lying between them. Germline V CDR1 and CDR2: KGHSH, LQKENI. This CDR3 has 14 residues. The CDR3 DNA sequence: TGTGCCAGCTCAAGCCGGGAGAGCACCGGGGAGCTGTTTTTT. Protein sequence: CASSSRESTGELFF.

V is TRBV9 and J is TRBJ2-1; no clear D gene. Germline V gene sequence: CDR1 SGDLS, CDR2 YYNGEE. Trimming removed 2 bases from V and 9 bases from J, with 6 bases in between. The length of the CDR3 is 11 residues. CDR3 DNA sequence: TGTGCCAGCAGCGTTGGTTTTGAGCAGTTCTTC. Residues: CASSVGFEQFF.

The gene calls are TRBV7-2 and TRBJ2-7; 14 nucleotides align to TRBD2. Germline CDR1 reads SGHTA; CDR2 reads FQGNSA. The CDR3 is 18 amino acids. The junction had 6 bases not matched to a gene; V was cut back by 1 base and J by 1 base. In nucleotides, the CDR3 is TGTGCCAGCAGCTTAGGGACTAGCGGGAGGTCGGTGTCCTACGAGCAGTACTTC. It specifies CASSLGTSGRSVSYEQYF.